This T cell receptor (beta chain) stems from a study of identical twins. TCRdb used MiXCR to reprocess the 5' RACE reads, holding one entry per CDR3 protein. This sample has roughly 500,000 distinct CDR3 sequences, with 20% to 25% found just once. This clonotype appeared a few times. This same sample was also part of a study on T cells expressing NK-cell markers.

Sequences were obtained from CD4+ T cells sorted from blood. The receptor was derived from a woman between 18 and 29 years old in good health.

CDR3 DNA sequence: TGTGCCAGCAGGGACAGGGAAGAGGAGACCCAGTACTTC. It is translated as CASRDREEETQYF. The chain carries TRBV27 and TRBJ2-5; 8 bases are shared with TRBD1. The CDR3 is 13 residues long. Germline assignment: CDR1 MNHEY and CDR2 SMNVEV (reference sequence). The V segment lost 6 bases and the J segment 5 bases; nucleotides outside the gene matches: 5.